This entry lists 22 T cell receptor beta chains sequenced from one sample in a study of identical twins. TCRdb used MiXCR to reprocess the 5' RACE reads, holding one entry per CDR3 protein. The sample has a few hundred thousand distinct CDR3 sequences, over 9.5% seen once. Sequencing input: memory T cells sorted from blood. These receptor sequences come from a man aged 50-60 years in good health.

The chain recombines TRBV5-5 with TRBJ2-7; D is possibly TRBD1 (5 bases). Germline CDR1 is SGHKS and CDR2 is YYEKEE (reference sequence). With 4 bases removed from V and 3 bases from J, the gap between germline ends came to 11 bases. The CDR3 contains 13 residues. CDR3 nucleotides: TGTGCCAGCAGCCCCATGACAGACTACGAGCAGTACTTC. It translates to CASSPMTDYEQYF.

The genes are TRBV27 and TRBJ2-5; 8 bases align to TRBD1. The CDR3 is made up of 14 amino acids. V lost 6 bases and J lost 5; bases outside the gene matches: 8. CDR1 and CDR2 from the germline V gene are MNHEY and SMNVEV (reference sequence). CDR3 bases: TGTGCCAGCAGATCGACAGGGGACTCGGAGACCCAGTACTTC. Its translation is CASRSTGDSETQYF.

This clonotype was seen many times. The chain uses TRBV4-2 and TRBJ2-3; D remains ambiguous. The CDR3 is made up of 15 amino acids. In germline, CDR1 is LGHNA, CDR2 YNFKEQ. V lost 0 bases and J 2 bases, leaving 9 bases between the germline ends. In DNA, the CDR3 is TGTGCCAGCAGCCAAGATATATCCCTCACAGATACGCAGTATTTT. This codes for CASSQDISLTDTQYF.

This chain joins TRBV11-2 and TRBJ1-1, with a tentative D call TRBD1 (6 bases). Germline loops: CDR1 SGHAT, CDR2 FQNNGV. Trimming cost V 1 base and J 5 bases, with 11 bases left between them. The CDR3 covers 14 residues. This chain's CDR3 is CASSLGTESTEAFF. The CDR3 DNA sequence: TGTGCCAGCAGCTTAGGGACAGAGAGTACTGAAGCTTTCTTT.

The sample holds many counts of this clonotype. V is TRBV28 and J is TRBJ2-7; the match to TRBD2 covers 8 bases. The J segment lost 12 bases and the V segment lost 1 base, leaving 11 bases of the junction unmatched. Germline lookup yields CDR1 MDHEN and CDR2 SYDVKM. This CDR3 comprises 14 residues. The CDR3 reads CASSLFPSGRPGYF. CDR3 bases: TGTGCCAGCAGTTTATTTCCTAGCGGGCGGCCAGGGTACTTC.

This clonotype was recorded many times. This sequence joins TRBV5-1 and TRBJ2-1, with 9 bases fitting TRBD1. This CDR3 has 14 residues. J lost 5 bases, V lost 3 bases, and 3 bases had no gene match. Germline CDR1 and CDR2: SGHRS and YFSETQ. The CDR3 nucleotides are TGCGCCAGCAGCTCGGACAGGGGCCACAATGAGCAGTTCTTC. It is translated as CASSSDRGHNEQFF.

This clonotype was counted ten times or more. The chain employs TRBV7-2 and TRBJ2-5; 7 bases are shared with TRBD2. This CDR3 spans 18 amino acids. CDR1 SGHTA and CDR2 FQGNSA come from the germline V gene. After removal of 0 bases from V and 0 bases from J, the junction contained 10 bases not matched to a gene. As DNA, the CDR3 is TGTGCCAGCAGCTTAGCGCATGGCGGGAGCCTGTACCAAGAGACCCAGTACTTC. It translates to CASSLAHGGSLYQETQYF.

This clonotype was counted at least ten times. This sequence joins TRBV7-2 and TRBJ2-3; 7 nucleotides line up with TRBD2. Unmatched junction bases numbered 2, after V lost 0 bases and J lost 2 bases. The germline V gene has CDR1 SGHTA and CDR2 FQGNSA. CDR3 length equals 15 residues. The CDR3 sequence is CASSLAGGPTDTQYF. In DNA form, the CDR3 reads TGTGCCAGCAGCTTAGCGGGAGGGCCCACAGATACGCAGTATTTT.

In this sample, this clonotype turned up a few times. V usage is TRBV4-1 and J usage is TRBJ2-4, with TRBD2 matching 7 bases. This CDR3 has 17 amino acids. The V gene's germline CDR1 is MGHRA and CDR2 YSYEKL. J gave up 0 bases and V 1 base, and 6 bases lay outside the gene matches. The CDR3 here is CASSQAPGGLAKNIQYF. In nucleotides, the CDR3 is TGCGCCAGCAGCCAAGCTCCGGGGGGACTAGCCAAAAACATTCAGTACTTC.

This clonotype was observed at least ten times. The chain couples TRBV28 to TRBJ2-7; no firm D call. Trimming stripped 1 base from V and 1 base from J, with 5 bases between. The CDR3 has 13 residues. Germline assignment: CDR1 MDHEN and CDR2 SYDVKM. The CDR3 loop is CASSLSKSYEQYF. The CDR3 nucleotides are TGTGCCAGCAGTTTATCGAAGTCCTACGAGCAGTACTTC. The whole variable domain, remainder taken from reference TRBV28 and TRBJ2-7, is DVKVTQSSRYLVKRTGEKVFLECVQDMDHENMFWYRQDPGLGLRLIYFSYDVKMKEKGDIPEGYSVSREKKERFSLILESASTNQTSMYLCASSLSKSYEQYFGPGTRLTVT.

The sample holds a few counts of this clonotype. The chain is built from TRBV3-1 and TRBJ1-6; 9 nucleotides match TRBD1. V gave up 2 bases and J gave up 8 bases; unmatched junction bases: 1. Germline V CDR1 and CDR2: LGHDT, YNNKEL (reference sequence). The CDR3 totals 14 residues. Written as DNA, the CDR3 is TGTGCCAGCAGCCAACGGACAGGGGATTCACCCCTCCACTTT. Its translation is CASSQRTGDSPLHF. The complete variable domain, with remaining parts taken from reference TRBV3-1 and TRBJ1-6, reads DTAVSQTPKYLVTQMGNDKSIKCEQNLGHDTMYWYKQDSKKFLKIMFSYNNKELIINETVPNRFSPKSPDKAHLNLHINSLELGDSAVYFCASSQRTGDSPLHFGNGTRLTVT.

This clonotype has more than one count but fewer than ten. The CDR3 here is CSAGRNTEAFF. DNA of the CDR3: TGCAGTGCGGGACGGAACACTGAAGCTTTCTTT. V and J are TRBV20-1 and TRBJ1-1; TRBD1 might be the D (5 bases). V lost 6 bases, J lost 1 base, and 6 bases lay in between. This CDR3 region has 11 residues. Germline values: CDR1 DFQATT, CDR2 SNEGSKA (reference sequence).

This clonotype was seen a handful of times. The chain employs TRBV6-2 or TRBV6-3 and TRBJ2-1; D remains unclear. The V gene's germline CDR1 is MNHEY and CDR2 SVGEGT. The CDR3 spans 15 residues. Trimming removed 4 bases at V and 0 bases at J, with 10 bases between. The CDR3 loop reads CASSLGPRSYNEQFF. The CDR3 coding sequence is TGTGCCAGCAGTTTGGGCCCCCGCTCCTACAATGAGCAGTTCTTC.

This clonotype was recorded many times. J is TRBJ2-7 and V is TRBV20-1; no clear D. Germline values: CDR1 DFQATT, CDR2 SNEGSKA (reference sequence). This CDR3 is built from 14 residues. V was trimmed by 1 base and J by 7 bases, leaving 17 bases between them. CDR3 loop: CSARAGPSEGEQYF. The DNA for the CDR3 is TGCAGTGCTAGAGCTGGACCCTCCGAAGGGGAGCAGTACTTC.

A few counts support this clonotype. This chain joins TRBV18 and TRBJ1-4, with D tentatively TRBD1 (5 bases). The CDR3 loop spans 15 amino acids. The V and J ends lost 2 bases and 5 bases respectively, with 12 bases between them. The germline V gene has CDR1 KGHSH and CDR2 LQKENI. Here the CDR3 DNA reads TGTGCCAGCTCACCAATGGGGGTGCTCAATGAAAAACTGTTTTTT. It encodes CASSPMGVLNEKLFF.

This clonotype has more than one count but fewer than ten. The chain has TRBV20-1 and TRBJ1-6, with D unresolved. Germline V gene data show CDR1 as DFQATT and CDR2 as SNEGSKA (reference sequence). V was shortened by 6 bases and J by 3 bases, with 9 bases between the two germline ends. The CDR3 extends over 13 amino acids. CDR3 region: CSARKDYNSPLHF. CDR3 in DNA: TGCAGTGCACGCAAGGACTATAATTCACCCCTCCACTTT.

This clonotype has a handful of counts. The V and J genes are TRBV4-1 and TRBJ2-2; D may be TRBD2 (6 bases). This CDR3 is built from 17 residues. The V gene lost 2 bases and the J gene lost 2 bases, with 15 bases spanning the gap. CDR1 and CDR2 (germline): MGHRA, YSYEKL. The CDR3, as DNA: TGCGCCAGCAGCCAACAGGGACTCAGCATCAACACCGGGGAGCTGTTTTTT. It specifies CASSQQGLSINTGELFF.

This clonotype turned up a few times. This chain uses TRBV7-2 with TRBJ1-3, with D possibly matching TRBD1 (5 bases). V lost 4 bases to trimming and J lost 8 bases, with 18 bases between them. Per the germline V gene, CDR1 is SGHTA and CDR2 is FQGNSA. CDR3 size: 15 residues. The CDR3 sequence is CASSWQPGREDTIYF. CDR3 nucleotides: TGTGCCAGCAGCTGGCAGCCGGGACGGGAAGACACCATATATTTT.

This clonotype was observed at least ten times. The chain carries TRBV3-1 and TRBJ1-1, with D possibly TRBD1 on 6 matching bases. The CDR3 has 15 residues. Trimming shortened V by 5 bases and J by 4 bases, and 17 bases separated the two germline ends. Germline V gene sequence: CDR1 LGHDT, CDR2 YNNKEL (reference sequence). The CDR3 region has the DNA TGTGCCAGCAGCACAACTGACAGGCCTCGCACTGAAGCTTTCTTT. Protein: CASSTTDRPRTEAFF.

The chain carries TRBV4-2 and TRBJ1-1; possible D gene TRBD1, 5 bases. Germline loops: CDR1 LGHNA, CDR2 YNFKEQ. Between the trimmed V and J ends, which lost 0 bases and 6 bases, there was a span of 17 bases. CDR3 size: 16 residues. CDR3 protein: CASSQDHPRVGPEAFF. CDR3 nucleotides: TGTGCCAGCAGCCAAGATCATCCCAGGGTAGGCCCTGAAGCTTTCTTT.

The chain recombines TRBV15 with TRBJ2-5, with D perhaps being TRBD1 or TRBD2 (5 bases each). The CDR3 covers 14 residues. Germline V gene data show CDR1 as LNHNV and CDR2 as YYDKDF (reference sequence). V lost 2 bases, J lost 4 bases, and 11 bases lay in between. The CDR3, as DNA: TGTGCCACCAGCAGAAGGCAGGGACCAGAGACCCAGTACTTC. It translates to CATSRRQGPETQYF. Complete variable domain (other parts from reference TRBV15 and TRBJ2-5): DAMVIQNPRYQVTQFGKPVTLSCSQTLNHNVMYWYQQKSSQAPKLLFHYYDKDFNNEADTPDNFQSRRPNTSFCFLDIRSPGLGDTAMYLCATSRRQGPETQYFGPGTRLLVL.

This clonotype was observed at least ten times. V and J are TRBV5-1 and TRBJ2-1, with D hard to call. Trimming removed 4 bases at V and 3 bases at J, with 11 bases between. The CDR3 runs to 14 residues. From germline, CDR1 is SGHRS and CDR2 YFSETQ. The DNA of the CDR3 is TGCGCCAGCAGCCGCACCGGACGCTACAATGAGCAGTTCTTC. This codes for CASSRTGRYNEQFF. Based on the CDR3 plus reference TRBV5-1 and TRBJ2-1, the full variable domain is KAGVTQTPRYLIKTRGQQVTLSCSPISGHRSVSWYQQTPGQGLQFLFEYFSETQRNKGNFPGRFSGRQFSNSRSEMNVSTLELGDSALYLCASSRTGRYNEQFFGPGTRLTVL.